One and the same sample provided the 25 T cell receptor beta chains below, sequenced in a study of control samples from healthy donors and cancer patients. Method: immunoSEQ multiplex PCR; TCRdb's copy keeps in-frame clones and lacks some. The sample yields tens of thousands of clones, under 90% seen once. The material sequenced was blood. These receptors originate from a man between 50 and 59 years old in good health.

This clone was seen only once. This chain joins TRBV28 and TRBJ1-1; weak D call: TRBD1 (5 bases). This CDR3 comprises 13 residues. Germline V gene lookup returns CDR1 MDHEN and CDR2 SYDVKM. Trimming stripped 6 bases from V and 8 bases from J, with 16 bases between. This chain's CDR3 is CASRPGTLSEAFF. For the CDR3, the DNA is TGTGCCAGCAGGCCCGGGACGCTTTCGGAAGCTTTCTTT.

The chain couples TRBV5-5 to TRBJ2-6, with D perhaps TRBD2 (5 bases). V was clipped by 2 bases and J by 0 bases, with 9 bases between them. The CDR3 has 16 amino acids. The germline gives CDR1 SGHKS, CDR2 YYEKEE (reference sequence). This CDR3 is CASSFIGGSGANVLTF. Here the CDR3 DNA reads TGTGCCAGCAGCTTCATTGGAGGCTCTGGGGCCAACGTCCTGACTTTC.

J is TRBJ2-3 and V is TRBV4-1; 8 positions agree with TRBD2. Germline V CDR1 and CDR2: MGHRA, YSYEKL. This CDR3 is 15 amino acids long. V dropped 5 bases and J dropped 2; count of bases not matched to a gene: 6. The CDR3 coding sequence is TGCGCCAGCAGCGGGCTAGCGGGTAACACAGATACGCAGTATTTT. Its protein is CASSGLAGNTDTQYF.

This sequence joins TRBV30 and TRBJ1-5; tentative D call: TRBD1 (6 bases). V was clipped by 0 bases and J by 3 bases, with 12 bases between them. Germline assignment: CDR1 GTSNPN and CDR2 SVGIG (reference sequence). The CDR3 runs to 15 residues. The CDR3 DNA follows: TGTGCCTGGAGTGTAGGAGGACAGAACAATCAGCCCCAGCATTTT. Translated: CAWSVGGQNNQPQHF. Supplemented by reference TRBV30 and TRBJ1-5, the full variable domain reads SQTIHQWPATLVQPVGSPLSLECTVEGTSNPNLYWYRQAAGRGLQLLFYSVGIGQISSEVPQNLSASRPQDRQFILSSKKLLLSDSGFYLCAWSVGGQNNQPQHFGDGTRLSIL.

The chain links TRBV10-2 to TRBJ2-3, with TRBD2 as a possible D gene (6 bases). V lost 6 bases and J lost 0, with 13 bases in between. The V gene's germline CDR1 is WSHSY and CDR2 SAAADI. CDR3 size: 15 residues. CDR3 in amino acids: CASSELGRSTDTQYF. In nucleotides, the CDR3 is TGCGCCAGCAGCGAACTAGGGAGGAGCACAGATACGCAGTATTTT.

This sequence joins TRBV5-4 and TRBJ1-2; 9 bases map to TRBD1. J lost 6 bases, V lost 3 bases, and 6 bases had no gene match. CDR1 is SGHNT and CDR2 is YYREEE in the germline V gene (reference sequence). The CDR3 length is 14 residues. CDR3 residues: CASSSGTGRDGYTF. DNA for the CDR3: TGTGCCAGCAGCTCAGGGACAGGGCGCGATGGCTACACCTTC.

On this clone: An end of the junction differs from the germline gene, which may be a read error. The V call is TRBV10-1, the J call TRBJ1-2; D remains ambiguous. CDR3 length: 8 residues. Germline CDR1 reads WNHNN; CDR2 reads SYGVQD (reference sequence). The CDR3 DNA reads as TGCGCCAGCAGGGACCCGGGCTTC. It is translated as CASRDPGF.

This sequence joins TRBV6-5 and TRBJ2-5; TRBD2 might be the D (7 bases). Germline values: CDR1 MNHEY, CDR2 SVGAGI. The CDR3 is 13 residues long. The V gene lost 9 bases and the J gene lost 3 bases, with 14 bases spanning the gap. The CDR3 DNA is TGTGCCAGTCGAGGGGGGGCCGAAGAGACCCAGTACTTC. Its protein is CASRGGAEETQYF.

This chain joins TRBV9 and TRBJ1-3; D not certain. The CDR3 consists of 16 residues. Trimming removed 1 base at V and 2 bases at J, with 13 bases between. Germline V CDR1 and CDR2: SGDLS, YYNGEE. The CDR3 coding sequence is TGTGCCAGCAGCGTAACCCACCCGGGAACTGGAAACACCATATATTTT. Encoded protein: CASSVTHPGTGNTIYF. The whole variable domain, remainder taken from reference TRBV9 and TRBJ1-3, is DSGVTQTPKHLITATGQRVTLRCSPRSGDLSVYWYQQSLDQGLQFLIQYYNGEERAKGNILERFSAQQFPDLHSELNLSSLELGDSALYFCASSVTHPGTGNTIYFGEGSWLTVV.

The J gene is TRBJ2-4, the V gene TRBV29-1; 8 bases agree with TRBD1. V shed 0 bases and J 1 base; nucleotides not matched to a gene: 11. This CDR3 has 18 residues. Germline CDR1 SQVTM, CDR2 ANQGSEA. The DNA of the CDR3 is TGCAGCGTTGAAGATTCCCATACAGGGGGTATCGCCAAAAACATTCAGTACTTC. Translating it yields CSVEDSHTGGIAKNIQYF.

V and J are TRBV19 and TRBJ1-2; 8 bases are shared with TRBD1. Germline CDR1 is LNHDA and CDR2 is SQIVND (reference sequence). The CDR3 length is 13 residues. V shed 7 bases and J 4 bases; nucleotides not matched to a gene: 5. In DNA, the CDR3 is TGTGCCAGTAAACAGGGGGGACCCTATGGCTACACCTTC. It translates to CASKQGGPYGYTF.

This clone was seen a handful of times. This chain connects TRBV5-1 to TRBJ2-7; D may be TRBD1 (6 bases). V lost 4 bases and J 8 bases, leaving 16 bases between the germline ends. CDR1 is SGHRS, CDR2 YFSETQ, per germline. The CDR3 is 13 amino acids. The CDR3 loop reads CASSPEQGTQQYF. CDR3 bases: TGCGCCAGCAGCCCGGAACAGGGAACCCAGCAGTACTTC.

V usage is TRBV19 and J usage is TRBJ1-2, with D maybe TRBD1 (5 bases). The germline gives CDR1 LNHDA, CDR2 SQIVND (reference sequence). The CDR3 length is 13 residues. V was shortened by 4 bases and J by 8 bases, with 14 bases between the two germline ends. The CDR3 DNA sequence: TGTGCCAGTAGTAAGGCCCGGGACTGGGGCTACACCTTC. It encodes CASSKARDWGYTF. Full variable domain (outside the CDR3, taken from reference TRBV19 and TRBJ1-2): DGGITQSPKYLFRKEGQNVTLSCEQNLNHDAMYWYRQDPGQGLRLIYYSQIVNDFQKGDIAEGYSVSREKKESFPLTVTSAQKNPTAFYLCASSKARDWGYTFGSGTRLTVV.

The rearrangement joins TRBV29-1 to TRBJ2-1; D call uncertain. The CDR3 extends over 14 amino acids. The ends were cut back, 7 bases at V and 0 bases at J, with 13 bases in the middle. Germline V gene data show CDR1 as SQVTM and CDR2 as ANQGSEA. The DNA for the CDR3 is TGCAGCGCTTACTCCCTAAGCTCCTACAATGAGCAGTTCTTC. It is translated as CSAYSLSSYNEQFF.

The chain is built from TRBV29-1 and TRBJ1-6; 9 bases map to TRBD1. V dropped 5 bases and J dropped 4; count of bases not matched to a gene: 6. Germline CDR1 SQVTM, CDR2 ANQGSEA. The CDR3 sequence is 15 residues long. Written as DNA, the CDR3 is TGCAGCGTTCGGGACAGGGAAACTTATAATTCACCCCTCCACTTT. Its protein product is CSVRDRETYNSPLHF.

In this sample, this clone turned up once. The rearrangement joins TRBV10-2 to TRBJ2-7, with D tentatively TRBD2 (5 bases). The CDR3 sequence is 14 residues long. V lost 7 bases and J lost 7, with 20 bases in between. Germline V gene data show CDR1 as WSHSY and CDR2 as SAAADI. The CDR3 DNA reads as TGCGCCAGCATACCCGCGGGCCTCGGATCAGAGCAGTACTTC. Translating gives CASIPAGLGSEQYF.

This chain uses TRBV29-1 with TRBJ2-1; D unresolved. The germline gives CDR1 SQVTM, CDR2 ANQGSEA. The CDR3 sequence is 13 residues long. Between the trimmed V and J ends, which lost 5 bases and 4 bases, there was a span of 12 bases. The CDR3 protein is CSVNVGWYNEQFF. CDR3 in DNA: TGCAGCGTTAACGTGGGGTGGTACAATGAGCAGTTCTTC.

This clone occurred once. The chain has TRBV7-9 and TRBJ2-1; D call uncertain. CDR3 length equals 14 residues. The ends were cut back, 1 base at V and 3 bases at J, with 7 bases in the middle. Germline lookup yields CDR1 SEHNR and CDR2 FQNEAQ (reference sequence). CDR3 amino acids: CASSLGTGYNEQFF. The CDR3 DNA is TGTGCCAGCAGCTTAGGTACGGGCTACAATGAGCAGTTCTTC.

V usage is TRBV27 and J usage is TRBJ2-5, with 9 bases fitting TRBD1. Per germline, CDR1 MNHEY and CDR2 SMNVEV (reference sequence). Trimming removed 6 bases from V and 4 bases from J; junction bases left unmatched: 12. The CDR3 loop spans 16 amino acids. The CDR3 protein is CASSLGQGKGVETQYF. Here the CDR3 DNA reads TGTGCCAGCAGCCTCGGACAGGGGAAGGGTGTAGAGACCCAGTACTTC.

The rearrangement joins TRBV9 to TRBJ1-4; D is undetermined. The CDR3 is 14 residues long. Deletions cut 2 bases from V and 8 bases from J, with 13 bases between. Per the germline V gene, CDR1 is SGDLS and CDR2 is YYNGEE. The CDR3 nucleotides are TGTGCCAGCAGCGTCAGCCTTACCGACGAAAAACTGTTTTTT. Residues: CASSVSLTDEKLFF.

The CDR3 region has the DNA TGTGCCAGTAGTATAGGAACGTTCTCTGGAAACACCATATATTTT. Translated, it gives CASSIGTFSGNTIYF. V usage is TRBV19 and J usage is TRBJ1-3; D call uncertain. This CDR3 is built from 15 residues. V shed 1 base and J shed 0 bases, with 7 bases lying between them. Per the germline V gene, CDR1 is LNHDA and CDR2 is SQIVND (reference sequence).

J is TRBJ2-7 and V is TRBV5-5; no clear D. Germline CDR1 is SGHKS and CDR2 is YYEKEE (reference sequence). Trimming cost V 4 bases and J 2 bases, with 13 bases left between them. The CDR3 is 14 amino acids. CDR3 loop: CASSLGRAPYEQYF. DNA of the CDR3: TGTGCCAGCAGCCTCGGTCGGGCTCCCTACGAGCAGTACTTC. Together with reference TRBV5-5 and TRBJ2-7, the CDR3 gives the full variable domain: DAGVTQSPTHLIKTRGQQVTLRCSPISGHKSVSWYQQVLGQGPQFIFQYYEKEERGRGNFPDRFSARQFPNYSSELNVNALLLGDSALYLCASSLGRAPYEQYFGPGTRLTVT.

This clone has a single count. The rearrangement joins TRBV6-5 to TRBJ2-1, with D tentatively TRBD2 (6 bases). V lost 8 bases and J lost 8, with 22 bases in between. Germline CDR1 reads MNHEY; CDR2 reads SVGAGI. The CDR3 totals 15 residues. The CDR3 loop is CASALGGRPGYEQFF. CDR3 coding DNA: TGTGCCAGCGCCCTCGGGGGTAGACCCGGCTATGAGCAGTTCTTC.

V usage is TRBV29-1 and J usage is TRBJ2-1; D is possibly TRBD2 (5 bases). CDR3 length: 10 amino acids. Germline CDR1 is SQVTM and CDR2 is ANQGSEA. V lost 5 bases and J lost 14, with 13 bases in between. CDR3 DNA: TGCAGCGTTCGAGAGGCCGGGGAGTTCTTC. Amino acids: CSVREAGEFF.

The rearrangement links TRBV20-1 to TRBJ1-2; D gene ambiguous. CDR3 size: 11 residues. V lost 5 bases and J 4 bases, leaving 8 bases between the germline ends. Germline CDR1 DFQATT, CDR2 SNEGSKA (reference sequence). CDR3 nucleotides: TGCAGTGCTGGCCCTCTCTATGGCTACACCTTC. It translates to CSAGPLYGYTF.